What follows describes a single T cell receptor (beta chain). Its antigen is as yet unknown. Trimming removed 6 bases from V and 6 bases from J, with 9 bases in between. Looked up from germline, CDR1 is SGHKS and CDR2 is YYEKEE (reference sequence). There are 11 residues in the CDR3. The sample originates from a study of CD8+CD57+ T cells in acquired aplastic anemia. Study-level background: Quantities of DNA derived from sorted CD4+ and CD8+ cells averaged 3.2 ug. Study-wide findings and caveats: Found in both controls and patients were around 31 CD8+ CDR3 sequences.

The template used for profiling TCR beta VDJ and CDR3 was genomic DNA. TCRdb analysed the reads with MiXCR anew, one entry per CDR3 protein. Here the sample spans more than 150,000 distinct CDR3 sequences, less than 50% being singletons. Sequencing was done on patients that had shown CD8+CD57+ cell expansion by flow cytometry. Every patient presented with severe acquired aplastic anemia. Sequenced sample: sorted CD4+, CD8+, or CD8+CD57+ T cells (not recorded which) from PBMCs. The origin of this receptor is a human donor with aplastic anemia. V is TRBV5-5 and J is TRBJ1-1; D ambiguous. CDR3 loop: CASMPGAEAFF. In DNA form, the CDR3 reads TGTGCCAGCATGCCCGGGGCTGAAGCTTTCTTT.